The rows below give T cell receptor beta chains drawn from one sample of a study of cytomegalovirus exposure and HLA in healthy donors. Sequenced by immunoSEQ multiplex PCR; TCRdb stores in-frame clones only, minus some. The sample lists around 150,000 clones; 82% were seen once. The source material was PBMCs. The receptor set was obtained from a girl aged 2-10 years in good health and CMV-seropositive. Both conserved end residues are part of each CDR3. Each record gives: D gene, J gene, V gene, clone size, CDR3 DNA, CDR3 protein. The D gene is left open where the match is weak. Size is omitted from some rows. Given values are once, few, many or a class for expanded clones.

d_call: TRBD1; j_call: TRBJ1-1; v_call: TRBV4-1; clone_size: -; cdr3_nt: TGCGCCAGCGGTCTGATCCAGGGGGGCACTGAAGCTTTCTTT; cdr3_aa: CASGLIQGGTEAFF
d_call: TRBD1; j_call: TRBJ2-2; v_call: TRBV28; clone_size: -; cdr3_nt: TGTGCCAGCGATACACAGGGGGCGGGCACCGGGGAGCTGTTTTTT; cdr3_aa: CASDTQGAGTGELFF
d_call: TRBD2; j_call: TRBJ2-2; v_call: TRBV13; clone_size: -; cdr3_nt: TGTGCCAGCAGCCTCTGGACTAGCGGGAGTAGGGCCGGGGAGCTGTTTTTT; cdr3_aa: CASSLWTSGSRAGELFF
d_call: -; j_call: TRBJ1-5; v_call: TRBV4-1; clone_size: -; cdr3_nt: TGCGCCAGCAGACGGGGGGCGTTGGGGCTATACAGCAATCAGCCCCAGCATTTT; cdr3_aa: CASRRGALGLYSNQPQHF
d_call: TRBD2; j_call: TRBJ2-1; v_call: TRBV25-1; clone_size: few; cdr3_nt: TGTGCCAGCAGTGAAGAGGAGCGGGGGGGTGGCAGAGGGGATGAGCAGTTCTTC; cdr3_aa: CASSEEERGGGRGDEQFF
d_call: TRBD2; j_call: TRBJ2-1; v_call: TRBV27; clone_size: few; cdr3_nt: TGTGCCAGCAGCCTTAGCGGGAGGGAGGGTGAGCAGTTCTTC; cdr3_aa: CASSLSGREGEQFF
d_call: TRBD1; j_call: TRBJ2-7; v_call: TRBV30; clone_size: -; cdr3_nt: TGTGCCTGTTCCCCGGGACAGGGGGGACACGAGCAGTACTTC; cdr3_aa: CACSPGQGGHEQYF
d_call: TRBD1; j_call: TRBJ1-2; v_call: TRBV18; clone_size: -; cdr3_nt: TGTGCCAGCTCACCGCCCGACAGGGTTAGTAGTGGCTACACCTTC; cdr3_aa: CASSPPDRVSSGYTF
d_call: -; j_call: TRBJ2-7; v_call: TRBV7-6; clone_size: -; cdr3_nt: TGTGCCAGCAGCTTAGGGGGAGAGGAGCAGTACTTC; cdr3_aa: CASSLGGEEQYF
d_call: -; j_call: TRBJ2-5; v_call: TRBV2; clone_size: -; cdr3_nt: TGTGCCAGCAGTGCCCGGGAGACTGATGAGACCCAGTACTTC; cdr3_aa: CASSARETDETQYF
d_call: -; j_call: TRBJ2-7; v_call: TRBV27; clone_size: -; cdr3_nt: TGTGCCAGCAGTTTTCTCTCCCCGAGGTTCCCCTACGAGCAGTACTTC; cdr3_aa: CASSFLSPRFPYEQYF
d_call: TRBD1; j_call: TRBJ1-2; v_call: TRBV11-2; clone_size: -; cdr3_nt: TGTGCCAGCAGCTTAGCCACAGGGGTATGGAACTATGGCTACACCTTC; cdr3_aa: CASSLATGVWNYGYTF
d_call: TRBD1; j_call: TRBJ2-2; v_call: TRBV5-1; clone_size: -; cdr3_nt: TGCGCCAGCAGCGGACCGGGACAGGGGGTTGCCGGGGAGCTGTTTTTT; cdr3_aa: CASSGPGQGVAGELFF
d_call: -; j_call: TRBJ2-2; v_call: TRBV4-2; clone_size: -; cdr3_nt: TGTGCCAGCAGCCACTCTAAGGGACTCAAAAACACCGGGGAGCTGTTTTTT; cdr3_aa: CASSHSKGLKNTGELFF
d_call: -; j_call: TRBJ2-3; v_call: TRBV7-9; clone_size: -; cdr3_nt: TGTGCCAGCAGCTACCGGACTGTCCAGACAGATACGCAGTATTTT; cdr3_aa: CASSYRTVQTDTQYF
d_call: TRBD1; j_call: TRBJ2-2; v_call: TRBV5-1; clone_size: -; cdr3_nt: TGCGCCAGCAGCTACCGGGACAGGGGGCTGAAGAACACCGGGGAGCTGTTTTTT; cdr3_aa: CASSYRDRGLKNTGELFF
d_call: TRBD2; j_call: TRBJ2-5; v_call: TRBV5-4; clone_size: -; cdr3_nt: TGTGCCAGCAGCCTCGGGACTAGCGGAGGCCAAGAGACCCAGTACTTC; cdr3_aa: CASSLGTSGGQETQYF
d_call: -; j_call: TRBJ1-5; v_call: TRBV10-3; clone_size: -; cdr3_nt: TGTGCCATCAGTGAGTCTCAAACGGGGGGCCGCGATCAGCCCCAGCATTTT; cdr3_aa: CAISESQTGGRDQPQHF
d_call: TRBD2; j_call: TRBJ2-7; v_call: TRBV28; clone_size: few; cdr3_nt: TGTGCCAGCAGTTTGGGAGGGAACGAGCAGTACTTC; cdr3_aa: CASSLGGNEQYF
d_call: -; j_call: TRBJ1-2; v_call: TRBV29-1; clone_size: -; cdr3_nt: TGCAGCGTCTTTGACTATGGCTACACCTTC; cdr3_aa: CSVFDYGYTF
d_call: -; j_call: TRBJ1-1; v_call: TRBV19; clone_size: -; cdr3_nt: TGTGCCAGTAGTATTGACCGGGGAAACACTGAAGCTTTCTTT; cdr3_aa: CASSIDRGNTEAFF
d_call: TRBD2; j_call: TRBJ2-3; v_call: TRBV28; clone_size: -; cdr3_nt: TGTGCCAGCCTTGTGCGGGGGGAGGATACGCAGTATTTT; cdr3_aa: CASLVRGEDTQYF
d_call: -; j_call: TRBJ1-2; v_call: TRBV29-1; clone_size: -; cdr3_nt: TGCAGCGTTGAAGAGTACAGCAATGGCTACACCTTC; cdr3_aa: CSVEEYSNGYTF
d_call: -; j_call: TRBJ2-4; v_call: TRBV6-1; clone_size: -; cdr3_nt: TGTGCCACCCAAGGAGGCTATTTGAACATTCAGTACTTC; cdr3_aa: CATQGGYLNIQYF
d_call: TRBD1; j_call: TRBJ2-6; v_call: TRBV2; clone_size: few; cdr3_nt: TGTGCCAGCAGTGGGACAGGGGCTGGGGCCAACGTCCTGACTTTC; cdr3_aa: CASSGTGAGANVLTF
d_call: TRBD1; j_call: TRBJ1-2; v_call: TRBV5-6; clone_size: -; cdr3_nt: TGTGCCAGCAGCAAAGGGGACAGGGTTATCTATGGCTACACCTTC; cdr3_aa: CASSKGDRVIYGYTF
d_call: -; j_call: TRBJ2-5; v_call: TRBV28; clone_size: -; cdr3_nt: TGTGCCAGCAGTTTAAGGGGGGGTCAAGAGACCCAGTACTTC; cdr3_aa: CASSLRGGQETQYF
d_call: TRBD2; j_call: TRBJ2-7; v_call: TRBV5-1; clone_size: once; cdr3_nt: TGCGCCAGCAGCAAAGGACTAGCGGGAGGCTACGAGCAGTACTTC; cdr3_aa: CASSKGLAGGYEQYF
d_call: -; j_call: TRBJ1-5; v_call: TRBV16; clone_size: -; cdr3_nt: TGTGCCAGCAGGAGGGGAGGTGGCAATCAGCCCCAGCATTTT; cdr3_aa: CASRRGGGNQPQHF
d_call: -; j_call: TRBJ2-7; v_call: TRBV19; clone_size: -; cdr3_nt: TGTGCCAGTAGTATAGGTGGCGGACTTGGAAGCTCCTACGAGCAGTACTTC; cdr3_aa: CASSIGGGLGSSYEQYF
d_call: -; j_call: TRBJ2-2; v_call: TRBV30; clone_size: -; cdr3_nt: TGTGCCTGGAGGAGAGGTGTCACCGGGGAGCTGTTTTTT; cdr3_aa: CAWRRGVTGELFF
d_call: -; j_call: TRBJ1-1; v_call: TRBV30; clone_size: few; cdr3_nt: TGTGCCTGGAGTATACTGACTACGAACACTGAAGCTTTCTTT; cdr3_aa: CAWSILTTNTEAFF
d_call: TRBD1; j_call: TRBJ1-2; v_call: TRBV6-1; clone_size: once; cdr3_nt: TGTGCCAGCAGTGGACCGGGACAGGGGAGGCATGGCTACACCTTC; cdr3_aa: CASSGPGQGRHGYTF
d_call: TRBD2; j_call: TRBJ2-1; v_call: TRBV13; clone_size: -; cdr3_nt: TGTGCCAGCAGCTCGGGACTAGCGAGAAATGAGCAGTTCTTC; cdr3_aa: CASSSGLARNEQFF
d_call: -; j_call: TRBJ2-7; v_call: TRBV6-5; clone_size: few; cdr3_nt: TGTGCCACCGCGGAGGGGCTTTCCTACGAGCAGTACTTC; cdr3_aa: CATAEGLSYEQYF
d_call: TRBD2; j_call: TRBJ2-1; v_call: TRBV18; clone_size: -; cdr3_nt: TGTGCCAGCTCACCAACGGCGGGAGCGAACAATGAGCAGTTCTTC; cdr3_aa: CASSPTAGANNEQFF
d_call: TRBD1; j_call: TRBJ1-1; v_call: TRBV5-4; clone_size: -; cdr3_nt: TGTGCCAGCAGCCGGACAGGGGATGGTGAAGCTTTCTTT; cdr3_aa: CASSRTGDGEAFF
d_call: TRBD1; j_call: TRBJ1-1; v_call: TRBV18; clone_size: -; cdr3_nt: TGTGCCAGCTCACAGAGGACAGGGGACCCCTGGGGTTTCTTT; cdr3_aa: CASSQRTGDPWGFF
d_call: TRBD2; j_call: TRBJ2-7; v_call: TRBV5-1; clone_size: -; cdr3_nt: TGCGCCAGCATCTTGGCGGGACTAGCGAGACCCTACGAGCAGTACTTC; cdr3_aa: CASILAGLARPYEQYF
d_call: -; j_call: TRBJ2-1; v_call: TRBV29-1; clone_size: -; cdr3_nt: TGCAGCGTTGAAGGGCAGGGGATGTCGGGGAATGAGCAGTTCTTC; cdr3_aa: CSVEGQGMSGNEQFF
d_call: TRBD2; j_call: TRBJ2-2; v_call: TRBV9; clone_size: -; cdr3_nt: TGTGCCAGCAGCGTAGCCGCTAGCGGGAGATTAGGGGAGCTGTTTTTT; cdr3_aa: CASSVAASGRLGELFF
d_call: -; j_call: TRBJ2-4; v_call: TRBV2; clone_size: -; cdr3_nt: TGTGCCAGCAGTGATTTTTCGGGTTCCAAAAACATTCAGTACTTC; cdr3_aa: CASSDFSGSKNIQYF
d_call: TRBD1; j_call: TRBJ2-7; v_call: TRBV6-6; clone_size: few; cdr3_nt: TGTGCCAGCAGTTACGGGACAGGGGCCTACGAGCAGTACTTC; cdr3_aa: CASSYGTGAYEQYF
d_call: -; j_call: TRBJ2-2; v_call: TRBV6-4; clone_size: many; cdr3_nt: TGTGCCAGCAGTGACGCTAGGGGAGGCACCGGGGAGCTGTTTTTT; cdr3_aa: CASSDARGGTGELFF
d_call: TRBD2; j_call: TRBJ2-5; v_call: TRBV5-4; clone_size: -; cdr3_nt: TGTGCCAGCAGCGCCGGGACTAGCGGGAGGTTAGGGACCCAGTACTTC; cdr3_aa: CASSAGTSGRLGTQYF
d_call: TRBD2; j_call: TRBJ2-6; v_call: TRBV10-3; clone_size: -; cdr3_nt: TGTGCCATCAGCCGGACTAGCGCGGGGAACTCTGGGGCCAACGTCCTGACTTTC; cdr3_aa: CAISRTSAGNSGANVLTF
d_call: -; j_call: TRBJ1-5; v_call: TRBV5-3; clone_size: -; cdr3_nt: TGTGCCAGAAGCTTGGAGGGCAGGGATCAGCCCCAGCATTTT; cdr3_aa: CARSLEGRDQPQHF
d_call: TRBD2; j_call: TRBJ2-2; v_call: TRBV5-6; clone_size: few; cdr3_nt: TGTGCCAGCAGCTTAGCGGGAGAAGGGCCGTATATAAACACCGGGGAGCTGTTTTTT; cdr3_aa: CASSLAGEGPYINTGELFF
d_call: TRBD1; j_call: TRBJ1-1; v_call: TRBV13; clone_size: -; cdr3_nt: TGTGCCAGCAGCTTAGTCTATTCCGGGACAGGGGTGCTATACTCGAACACTGAAGCTTTCTTT; cdr3_aa: CASSLVYSGTGVLYSNTEAFF
d_call: TRBD1; j_call: TRBJ1-1; v_call: TRBV14; clone_size: few; cdr3_nt: TGTGCCAGCAGCCGAGCGGAGACAGGGAAAGCTTTCTTT; cdr3_aa: CASSRAETGKAFF
d_call: -; j_call: TRBJ1-6; v_call: TRBV25-1; clone_size: -; cdr3_nt: TGTGCCAGCAGTGAACATTTGGGAGGACCCCTCCACTTT; cdr3_aa: CASSEHLGGPLHF
d_call: TRBD2; j_call: TRBJ2-7; v_call: TRBV7-9; clone_size: -; cdr3_nt: TGTTCCAGCAGCCCACCCCACCTAGCGGGGACCCAGTACGAGCAGTACTTC; cdr3_aa: CSSSPPHLAGTQYEQYF
d_call: -; j_call: TRBJ2-1; v_call: TRBV13; clone_size: -; cdr3_nt: TGTGCCAGCAGCTTCCGGGAACCATACAATGAGCAGTTCTTC; cdr3_aa: CASSFREPYNEQFF
d_call: -; j_call: TRBJ1-1; v_call: TRBV28; clone_size: -; cdr3_nt: TGTGCCAGCAGTTTGTCCTCTGAAGCTTTCTTT; cdr3_aa: CASSLSSEAFF
d_call: TRBD2; j_call: TRBJ2-7; v_call: TRBV10-2; clone_size: many; cdr3_nt: TGCGCCAGCAGAGCGGGACTCGGGATCACCTACGAGCAGTACTTC; cdr3_aa: CASRAGLGITYEQYF
d_call: -; j_call: TRBJ2-2; v_call: TRBV6-5; clone_size: -; cdr3_nt: TGTGCCAGCAGTTACCCTACTAGACACAACACCGGGGAGCTGTTTTTT; cdr3_aa: CASSYPTRHNTGELFF
d_call: -; j_call: TRBJ1-4; v_call: TRBV27; clone_size: few; cdr3_nt: TGTGCCAGCAGTTTAGGGGGGGGACTTGGCGAAAAACTGTTTTTT; cdr3_aa: CASSLGGGLGEKLFF
d_call: TRBD1; j_call: TRBJ1-4; v_call: TRBV9; clone_size: few; cdr3_nt: TGTGCCAGCAGCGCCCTTCCGGGACAGGGAGCAAAACTGTTTTTT; cdr3_aa: CASSALPGQGAKLFF